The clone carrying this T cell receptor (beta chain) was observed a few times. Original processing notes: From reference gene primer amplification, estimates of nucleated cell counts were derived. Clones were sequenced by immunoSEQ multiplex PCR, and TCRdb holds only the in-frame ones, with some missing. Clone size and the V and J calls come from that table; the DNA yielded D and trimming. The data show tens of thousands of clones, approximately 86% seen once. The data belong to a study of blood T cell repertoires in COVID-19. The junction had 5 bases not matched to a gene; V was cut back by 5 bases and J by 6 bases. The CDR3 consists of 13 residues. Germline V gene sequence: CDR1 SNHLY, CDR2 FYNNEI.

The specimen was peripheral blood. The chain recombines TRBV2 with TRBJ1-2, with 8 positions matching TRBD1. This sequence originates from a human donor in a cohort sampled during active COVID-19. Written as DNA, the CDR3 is TGTGCCAGCAGTTCTACAGGGGGGGATGGCTACACCTTC. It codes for CASSSTGGDGYTF.